Listed below are T cell receptor beta chains from one sample, sequenced in a study of T cells in Graves' hyperthyroidism and ophthalmopathy. TCRdb ran MiXCR on the multiplex PCR reads and lists one entry per CDR3 protein. Here the sample spans roughly 98,000 distinct CDR3 sequences, about 37% being singletons. The sequencing input was peripheral blood or thyroid tissue (not recorded which). All receptors derive from a woman in her thirties with Graves' hyperthyroidism. CDR3s include the opening cysteine and the closing phenylalanine or tryptophan. Fields, in order: D gene, CDR3 length, clone size, V gene, J gene, CDR3 DNA, CDR3 protein. D genes are given only for firm matches. Clone sizes are given selectively: once, few, many, or a class where the clone is expanded.

d_call: NA
cdr3_length: 14
clone_size: many
v_call: TRBV2
j_call: TRBJ2-2
cdr3_nt: TGTGCCAGCAGTGTACAGGTGGGAGCCGGGGAGCTGTTTTTT
cdr3_aa: CASSVQVGAGELFF

d_call: NA
cdr3_length: 11
clone_size: NA
v_call: TRBV6-1
j_call: TRBJ2-3
cdr3_nt: TGTGCCAGCAGTTACGGGGATACGCAGTATTTT
cdr3_aa: CASSYGDTQYF

d_call: TRBD2
cdr3_length: 15
clone_size: many
v_call: TRBV20-1
j_call: TRBJ2-3
cdr3_nt: TGCAGTGCTGGGCTCCCGGGACTAAGGGGAGATACGCAGTATTTT
cdr3_aa: CSAGLPGLRGDTQYF

d_call: TRBD2
cdr3_length: 15
clone_size: NA
v_call: TRBV20-1
j_call: TRBJ2-7
cdr3_nt: TGCAGTGCAGAAGCGGGAGGGACTGGACCCTACGAGCAGTACTTC
cdr3_aa: CSAEAGGTGPYEQYF

d_call: NA
cdr3_length: 13
clone_size: NA
v_call: TRBV2
j_call: TRBJ2-2
cdr3_nt: TGTGCCAGCAGGACAGGGAACACCGGGGAGCTGTTTTTT
cdr3_aa: CASRTGNTGELFF

d_call: TRBD2
cdr3_length: 19
clone_size: NA
v_call: TRBV24-1
j_call: TRBJ2-6
cdr3_nt: TGTGCCACCAGTGACTCAAAGACTAGCGGGGGCTCTGGGGCCAACGTCCTGACTTTC
cdr3_aa: CATSDSKTSGGSGANVLTF

d_call: NA
cdr3_length: 14
clone_size: many
v_call: TRBV19
j_call: TRBJ2-6
cdr3_nt: TGTGCCAGTAGCCGACCCTTCGGGGCCAACGTCCTGACTTTC
cdr3_aa: CASSRPFGANVLTF

d_call: NA
cdr3_length: 17
clone_size: NA
v_call: TRBV18
j_call: TRBJ2-6
cdr3_nt: TGTGCCAGCTCACTCAGGACAGTCGTCTCTGGGGCCAACGTCCTGACTTTC
cdr3_aa: CASSLRTVVSGANVLTF

d_call: NA
cdr3_length: 14
clone_size: many
v_call: TRBV28
j_call: TRBJ1-2
cdr3_nt: TGTGCCAGCAGTACGCCTTGGGGGGGACGTGGCTACACCTTC
cdr3_aa: CASSTPWGGRGYTF

d_call: TRBD1
cdr3_length: 12
clone_size: many
v_call: TRBV7-2
j_call: TRBJ2-3
cdr3_nt: TGTGCCAGCAGCTTAAGACAGGGGTCGCAGTATTTT
cdr3_aa: CASSLRQGSQYF

d_call: TRBD1
cdr3_length: 14
clone_size: NA
v_call: TRBV10-3
j_call: TRBJ1-5
cdr3_nt: TGTGCCAGCAGTTGGGGACAGGGGGATCAGCCCCAGCATTTT
cdr3_aa: CASSWGQGDQPQHF

d_call: NA
cdr3_length: 13
clone_size: NA
v_call: TRBV15
j_call: TRBJ2-5
cdr3_nt: TGTGCCACCAGCAGCGGGATACAAGAGACCCAGTACTTC
cdr3_aa: CATSSGIQETQYF

d_call: NA
cdr3_length: 15
clone_size: NA
v_call: TRBV9
j_call: TRBJ1-2
cdr3_nt: TGTGCCAGCAGGGGGGACTCCAGAAACAACTATGGCTACACCTTC
cdr3_aa: CASRGDSRNNYGYTF

d_call: TRBD2
cdr3_length: 12
clone_size: few
v_call: TRBV29-1
j_call: TRBJ2-7
cdr3_nt: TGCAGCGTTGAAAGCGGGACCTACGAGCAGTACTTC
cdr3_aa: CSVESGTYEQYF

d_call: TRBD1
cdr3_length: 15
clone_size: many
v_call: TRBV7-9
j_call: TRBJ2-5
cdr3_nt: TGTGCCAGCAGCTTCCGGGACAGGGAAGGAGAGACCCAGTACTTC
cdr3_aa: CASSFRDREGETQYF

d_call: TRBD2
cdr3_length: 15
clone_size: many
v_call: TRBV9
j_call: TRBJ2-7
cdr3_nt: TGTGCCAGCAGCGACGAGGGACTAGCGGGTAACGAGCAGTACTTC
cdr3_aa: CASSDEGLAGNEQYF

d_call: NA
cdr3_length: 13
clone_size: NA
v_call: TRBV29-1
j_call: TRBJ2-2
cdr3_nt: TGCAGCTTATACGACCCGAACACCGGGGAGCTGTTTTTT
cdr3_aa: CSLYDPNTGELFF

d_call: TRBD1
cdr3_length: 13
clone_size: many
v_call: TRBV28
j_call: TRBJ1-2
cdr3_nt: TGTGCCAGCAGTGACAGGGGGCGCGATGGCTACACCTTC
cdr3_aa: CASSDRGRDGYTF

d_call: TRBD1
cdr3_length: 13
clone_size: NA
v_call: TRBV7-9
j_call: TRBJ1-2
cdr3_nt: TGTGCCACGGGTTCGGGACAGGGAAATGGCTACACCTTC
cdr3_aa: CATGSGQGNGYTF

d_call: NA
cdr3_length: 14
clone_size: NA
v_call: TRBV5-1
j_call: TRBJ2-3
cdr3_nt: TGCGCCAGCAGCTGGGAGGGGACAGTCGATACGCAGTATTTT
cdr3_aa: CASSWEGTVDTQYF

d_call: NA
cdr3_length: 11
clone_size: NA
v_call: TRBV9
j_call: TRBJ1-5
cdr3_nt: TGTGCCAGCTCACCCAGGACGAACGAGCATTTT
cdr3_aa: CASSPRTNEHF

d_call: NA
cdr3_length: 15
clone_size: many
v_call: TRBV6-5
j_call: TRBJ2-7
cdr3_nt: TGTGCCAGCAGTTACTCATCCAGTGGAAGCTACGAGCAGTACTTC
cdr3_aa: CASSYSSSGSYEQYF

d_call: TRBD1
cdr3_length: 15
clone_size: NA
v_call: TRBV20-1
j_call: TRBJ2-7
cdr3_nt: TGCAGTGTTAGAGACAGGGGCCTGACCCTCTACGAGCAGTACTTC
cdr3_aa: CSVRDRGLTLYEQYF

d_call: NA
cdr3_length: 15
clone_size: once
v_call: TRBV6-6
j_call: TRBJ1-5
cdr3_nt: TGTGCCAGCAACAGGAGGGGGGAAGGGCAAGAGACCCAGCATTTT
cdr3_aa: CASNRRGEGQETQHF

d_call: TRBD1
cdr3_length: 15
clone_size: many
v_call: TRBV7-9
j_call: TRBJ2-7
cdr3_nt: TGTGACAGCAGCTTATCAGGGACAGGGGCGGACGAGCAGTACTTC
cdr3_aa: CDSSLSGTGADEQYF

d_call: NA
cdr3_length: 13
clone_size: NA
v_call: TRBV15
j_call: TRBJ1-5
cdr3_nt: TGTGCCACCAGCCCCCGTAGCAATCAGCCCCAGCATTTT
cdr3_aa: CATSPRSNQPQHF

d_call: NA
cdr3_length: 16
clone_size: many
v_call: TRBV6-6
j_call: TRBJ1-3
cdr3_nt: TGTGCCAGCAGTTACGGGGGACTCAGCTCTGGAAACACCATATATTTT
cdr3_aa: CASSYGGLSSGNTIYF

d_call: NA
cdr3_length: 13
clone_size: many
v_call: TRBV28
j_call: TRBJ1-5
cdr3_nt: TGTGCCAGCAGGTCGGTTTCGATTCAGCCCCAGCATTTT
cdr3_aa: CASRSVSIQPQHF

d_call: TRBD2
cdr3_length: 15
clone_size: many
v_call: TRBV9
j_call: TRBJ2-3
cdr3_nt: TGTGCCAGCAGCCAAACGAGCGGGAGGGCGAATACGCAGTATTTT
cdr3_aa: CASSQTSGRANTQYF

d_call: NA
cdr3_length: 14
clone_size: NA
v_call: TRBV7-2
j_call: TRBJ1-5
cdr3_nt: TGTGCCAGCAGCCAAGACAGCGAGAATCGGCCCCAGCATTTT
cdr3_aa: CASSQDSENRPQHF

d_call: NA
cdr3_length: 15
clone_size: NA
v_call: TRBV2
j_call: TRBJ2-3
cdr3_nt: TGTGCCAGCTTGCGGGTTCGGTCTGGGGGAGATACGCAGTATTTT
cdr3_aa: CASLRVRSGGDTQYF

d_call: NA
cdr3_length: 15
clone_size: many
v_call: TRBV6-6
j_call: TRBJ2-3
cdr3_nt: TGTGCCAGCACCACCCCACTAGACCCCACAGATACGCAGTATTTT
cdr3_aa: CASTTPLDPTDTQYF

d_call: NA
cdr3_length: 17
clone_size: NA
v_call: TRBV7-8
j_call: TRBJ1-3
cdr3_nt: TGTGCCAGCAGCCGCGCCTTGAAGGCTAACCCTGGAAACACCATATATTTC
cdr3_aa: CASSRALKANPGNTIYF

d_call: NA
cdr3_length: 15
clone_size: many
v_call: TRBV7-9
j_call: TRBJ2-7
cdr3_nt: TGTGCCAGCAGCTCAGGCTATCAGGGGCCTGGGGAGCAGTACTTC
cdr3_aa: CASSSGYQGPGEQYF

d_call: NA
cdr3_length: 12
clone_size: NA
v_call: TRBV5-1
j_call: TRBJ2-2
cdr3_nt: TGCGCCAGCAGCTTGGGCACTAGGGAGCTGTTTTTT
cdr3_aa: CASSLGTRELFF

d_call: TRBD1
cdr3_length: 13
clone_size: many
v_call: TRBV5-1
j_call: TRBJ1-1
cdr3_nt: TGCGCCAGCAGCTTGGGACAGGGGCCTGAAGCTTTCTTT
cdr3_aa: CASSLGQGPEAFF

d_call: TRBD1
cdr3_length: 14
clone_size: NA
v_call: TRBV20-1
j_call: TRBJ2-7
cdr3_nt: TGCAGTGCTCCACACCCGACAGGGGGCTACGAGCAGTACTTC
cdr3_aa: CSAPHPTGGYEQYF

d_call: TRBD2
cdr3_length: 12
clone_size: NA
v_call: TRBV10-3
j_call: TRBJ2-7
cdr3_nt: TGTGCCATACTTAGCGGGACTTACGAGCAGTACTTC
cdr3_aa: CAILSGTYEQYF

d_call: NA
cdr3_length: 13
clone_size: many
v_call: TRBV4-1
j_call: TRBJ1-3
cdr3_nt: TGCGCCAGCAGCGTCGTCGGTGGAAACACCATATATTTT
cdr3_aa: CASSVVGGNTIYF

d_call: NA
cdr3_length: 17
clone_size: many
v_call: TRBV10-3
j_call: TRBJ1-1
cdr3_nt: TGTGCCATCAGTGAGTCGAGGGCAGCTATCATGAACACTGAAGCTTTCTTT
cdr3_aa: CAISESRAAIMNTEAFF

d_call: NA
cdr3_length: 15
clone_size: NA
v_call: TRBV9
j_call: TRBJ1-5
cdr3_nt: TGTGCCAGCAGCTCCCCTGGGGGGAGCAATCAGCCCCAGCATTTT
cdr3_aa: CASSSPGGSNQPQHF

d_call: NA
cdr3_length: 14
clone_size: NA
v_call: TRBV7-3
j_call: TRBJ2-5
cdr3_nt: TGTGCCAGCAGCTCGGGCGGGGACTGTAAGACCCAGTACTTC
cdr3_aa: CASSSGGDCKTQYF

d_call: NA
cdr3_length: 13
clone_size: many
v_call: TRBV28
j_call: TRBJ1-1
cdr3_nt: TGTGCCAGCATCAGGCAGATGAACACTGAAGCTTTCTTT
cdr3_aa: CASIRQMNTEAFF

d_call: TRBD2
cdr3_length: 16
clone_size: many
v_call: TRBV2
j_call: TRBJ2-2
cdr3_nt: TGTGCCAGCCAGGTACTAGCGGGGCCAAACACCGGGGAGCTGTTTTTT
cdr3_aa: CASQVLAGPNTGELFF

d_call: NA
cdr3_length: 15
clone_size: NA
v_call: TRBV10-3
j_call: TRBJ2-7
cdr3_nt: TGTGCCATCAGTGAGGATCAGGCATGCTCCTACGAGCAGTACTTC
cdr3_aa: CAISEDQACSYEQYF

d_call: NA
cdr3_length: 15
clone_size: NA
v_call: TRBV7-9
j_call: TRBJ1-1
cdr3_nt: TGTGCCAGCAGCCGTACGGCGGGGATGAACACTGAAGCTTTCTTT
cdr3_aa: CASSRTAGMNTEAFF